This entry lists 13 T cell receptor beta chains sequenced from one sample in a study of T-cell memory formation after mild COVID-19. TCRdb re-called the 5' RACE reads with MiXCR, one entry per CDR3 protein. The table shows about 310,000 distinct CDR3 sequences, with more than 15% occurring only once. The sample comprised PBMCs or a T cell subset sorted from them (not recorded which). These receptors were taken from a man aged 18 to 30 who had mild COVID-19 (a few samples of this study predate the infection). Cell type and time point are not known.

This clonotype appeared a few times. Relative to the germline gene, one junction end is altered; a read error may explain this. The V and J genes are TRBV30 and TRBJ2-1; 12 nucleotides line up with TRBD2. Per the germline V gene, CDR1 is GTSNPN and CDR2 is SVGIG (reference sequence). The CDR3 contains 14 residues. CDR3 loop: CALHPGLAGSPSIF. CDR3 nucleotides: TGTGCCTTACATCCGGGACTAGCGGGTTCTCCTAGTATCTTC. Drawing the rest from reference TRBV30 and TRBJ2-1, the complete variable domain is SQTIHQWPATLVQPVGSPLSLECTVEGTSNPNLYWYRQAAGRGLQLLFYSVGIGQISSEVPQNLSASRPQDRQFILSSKKLLLSDSGFYLCALHPGLAGSPSIFGPGTRLTVL.

This clonotype was detected a few times. The chain has TRBV12-3 or TRBV12-4 and TRBJ1-5; 8 bases are a match to TRBD1. V trimming: 1 base; J trimming: 7 bases; junction bases outside the gene matches: 6. This CDR3 has 15 amino acids. CDR3 DNA: TGTGCCAGCAGTTTAGTAGGGGACAGGAGACAGCCCCAGCATTTT. As protein: CASSLVGDRRQPQHF.

The chain carries TRBV4-3 and TRBJ1-2; D uncertain. Trimming removed 4 bases from V and 1 base from J, with 13 bases in between. The CDR3 totals 15 residues. Germline V lookup: CDR1 LGHNA, CDR2 YSLEER. DNA for the CDR3: TGCGCCAGCAGCCCGGGTAACGGACTTAACTATGGCTACACCTTC. Translation: CASSPGNGLNYGYTF.

In its sample, this clonotype was seen a few times. The chain is built from TRBV7-6 and TRBJ1-1; D may be TRBD1 (6 bases). V was trimmed by 1 base and J by 1 base, leaving 10 bases between them. Germline CDR1 is SGHVS and CDR2 is FNYEAQ. There are 15 residues in the CDR3. CDR3 protein: CASSLGSQGNTEAFF. For the CDR3, the DNA is TGTGCCAGCAGCTTAGGGTCACAGGGGAACACTGAAGCTTTCTTT. The full variable domain, its missing parts supplied by reference TRBV7-6 and TRBJ1-1, is GAGVSQSPRYKVTKRGQDVALRCDPISGHVSLYWYRQALGQGPEFLTYFNYEAQQDKSGLPNDRFSAERPEGSISTLTIQRTEQRDSAMYRCASSLGSQGNTEAFFGQGTRLTVV.

The chain is built from TRBV7-2 and TRBJ1-1; no clear D. Trimming left V 1 base short and J 8 bases short, with 11 bases between. Germline V CDR1 and CDR2: SGHTA, FQGNSA. The CDR3 extends over 13 amino acids. The CDR3 nucleotides are TGTGCCAGCAGCTTAGGGGGAAAGGGAGAAGCTTTCTTT. This encodes CASSLGGKGEAFF.

This chain uses TRBV5-1 with TRBJ2-3; 8 bases align to TRBD2. Looked up from germline, CDR1 is SGHRS and CDR2 is YFSETQ. After removal of 6 bases from V and 6 bases from J, the junction contained 15 bases not matched to a gene. The CDR3 sequence is 16 residues long. The CDR3, as DNA: TGCGCCAGCATCCACCGGGGGGGAACGGGACGTGATACGCAGTATTTT. It specifies CASIHRGGTGRDTQYF.

This clonotype came up a few times. V usage is TRBV4-1 and J usage is TRBJ1-4; D call uncertain. The germline V gene has CDR1 MGHRA and CDR2 YSYEKL. V was clipped by 4 bases and J by 5 bases, with 14 bases between them. The CDR3 has 15 residues. The DNA of the CDR3 is TGCGCCAGCAGCCCCTCGTATAAGGGCAATGAAAAACTGTTTTTT. Its translation is CASSPSYKGNEKLFF.

This clonotype has more than one count but fewer than ten. The chain employs TRBV11-3 and TRBJ2-5; D remains ambiguous. Trimming removed 3 bases from V and 9 bases from J, with 14 bases in between. There are 13 residues in the CDR3. From germline, CDR1 is SGHNT and CDR2 YENEEA. This CDR3 reads CASSFGQAQAQYF. DNA of the CDR3: TGTGCCAGCAGCTTCGGGCAGGCCCAGGCCCAGTACTTC.

The chain couples TRBV11-1 to TRBJ1-1; the D is unclear. The CDR3 extends over 14 amino acids. The V and J ends lost 2 bases and 2 bases respectively, with 9 bases between them. Germline values: CDR1 SGHAT, CDR2 FQDESV (reference sequence). The CDR3 region has the DNA TGTGCCAGCAGCTTATTTGGCAGCAACACTGAAGCTTTCTTT. Its translation: CASSLFGSNTEAFF.

The J gene is TRBJ2-7, the V gene TRBV20-1, with D uncertain. Germline lookup yields CDR1 DFQATT and CDR2 SNEGSKA (reference sequence). V gave up 3 bases and J gave up 2 bases, with 8 bases separating them. The CDR3 is 12 residues long. The CDR3 reads CSASKGTYEQYF. The CDR3 coding sequence is TGCAGTGCTAGTAAAGGGACCTACGAGCAGTACTTC.

This clonotype occurred many times. The chain uses TRBV20-1 and TRBJ2-2; tentatively, D is TRBD2 (6 bases). The V gene's germline CDR1 is DFQATT and CDR2 SNEGSKA (reference sequence). The CDR3 extends over 14 amino acids. V was cut by 3 bases and J by 0 bases, with 8 bases left in between. The CDR3 spells CSARVAANTGELFF. CDR3 nucleotide sequence: TGCAGTGCTAGGGTAGCGGCGAACACCGGGGAGCTGTTTTTT.

This clonotype occurred many times. The V call is TRBV3-1, the J call TRBJ1-1; D not resolved. V shed 1 base and J shed 9 bases, with 9 bases lying between them. Germline V gives CDR1 LGHDT, CDR2 YNNKEL (reference sequence). CDR3 length: 12 amino acids. CDR3 nucleotide sequence: TGTGCCAGCAGCCAAGCCGGTGTGAAAGCTTTCTTT. It codes for CASSQAGVKAFF.

Only a few counts were recorded for this clonotype. CDR3 coding DNA: TGTGCCAGCAGCCAAGATCCGGTCAGTAACTATGGCTACACCTTC. Its translation: CASSQDPVSNYGYTF. V and J are TRBV4-2 and TRBJ1-2; D is uncertain. V was trimmed by 0 bases and J by 1 base, leaving 9 bases between them. Germline-derived CDR1 and CDR2 are LGHNA and YNFKEQ. The CDR3 has 15 amino acids.